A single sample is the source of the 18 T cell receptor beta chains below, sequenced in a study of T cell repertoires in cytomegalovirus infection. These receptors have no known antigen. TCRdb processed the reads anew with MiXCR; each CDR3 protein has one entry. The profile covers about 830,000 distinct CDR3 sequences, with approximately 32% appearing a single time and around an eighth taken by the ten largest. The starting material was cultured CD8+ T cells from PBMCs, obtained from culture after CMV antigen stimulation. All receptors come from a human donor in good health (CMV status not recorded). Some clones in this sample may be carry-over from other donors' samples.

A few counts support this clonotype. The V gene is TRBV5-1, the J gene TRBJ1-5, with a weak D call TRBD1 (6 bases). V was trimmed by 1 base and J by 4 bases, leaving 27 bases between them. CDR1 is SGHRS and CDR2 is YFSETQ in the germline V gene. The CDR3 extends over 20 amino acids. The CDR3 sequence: CASSLFPTDQQGGMNQPQHF. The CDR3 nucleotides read TGCGCCAGCAGCTTGTTCCCAACTGACCAACAGGGTGGTATGAATCAGCCCCAGCATTTT.

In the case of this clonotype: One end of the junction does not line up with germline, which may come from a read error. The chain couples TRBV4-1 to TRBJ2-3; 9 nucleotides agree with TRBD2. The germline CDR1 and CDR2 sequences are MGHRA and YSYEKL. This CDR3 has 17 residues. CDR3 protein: CASSQEGTGTSTDTLYF. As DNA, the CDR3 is TGTGCCAGCAGCCAAGAGGGCACAGGGACTAGCACAGATACGCTGTATTTT.

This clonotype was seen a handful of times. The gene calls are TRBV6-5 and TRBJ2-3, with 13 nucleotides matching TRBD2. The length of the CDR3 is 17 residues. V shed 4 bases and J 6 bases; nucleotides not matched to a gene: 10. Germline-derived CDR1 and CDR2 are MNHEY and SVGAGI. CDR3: CASSSEVPGLAGDTQYF. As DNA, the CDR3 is TGTGCCAGCAGTTCAGAGGTTCCGGGACTAGCGGGGGATACGCAGTATTTT.

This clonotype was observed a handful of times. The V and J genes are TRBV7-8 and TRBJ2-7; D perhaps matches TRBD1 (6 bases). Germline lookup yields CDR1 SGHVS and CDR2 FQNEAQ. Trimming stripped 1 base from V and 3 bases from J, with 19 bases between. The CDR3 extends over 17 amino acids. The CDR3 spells CASSLDVPQGPNYEQYV. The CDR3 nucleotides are TGTGCCAGCAGCTTAGACGTCCCACAGGGCCCAAACTACGAGCAGTACGTC.

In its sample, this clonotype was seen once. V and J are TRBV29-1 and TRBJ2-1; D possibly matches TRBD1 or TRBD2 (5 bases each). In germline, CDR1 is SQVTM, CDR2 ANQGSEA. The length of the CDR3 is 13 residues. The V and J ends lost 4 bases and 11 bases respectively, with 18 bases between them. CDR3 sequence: CSVGGYSGDKQFF. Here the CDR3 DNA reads TGCAGCGTTGGGGGGTACAGTGGTGATAAGCAGTTCTTC.

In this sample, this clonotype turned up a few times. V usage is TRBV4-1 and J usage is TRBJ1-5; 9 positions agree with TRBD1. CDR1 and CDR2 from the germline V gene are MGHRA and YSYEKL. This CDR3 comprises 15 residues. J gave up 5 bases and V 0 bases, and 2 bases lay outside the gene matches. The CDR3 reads CASSQEGQGDQPQHF. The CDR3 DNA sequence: TGCGCCAGCAGCCAAGAGGGACAGGGAGATCAGCCCCAGCATTTT.

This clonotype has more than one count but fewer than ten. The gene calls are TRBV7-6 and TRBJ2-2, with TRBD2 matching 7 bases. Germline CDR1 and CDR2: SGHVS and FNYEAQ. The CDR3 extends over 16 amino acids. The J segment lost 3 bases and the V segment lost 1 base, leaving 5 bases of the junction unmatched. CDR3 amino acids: CASSLDGSGDTGELFF. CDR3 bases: TGTGCCAGCAGCTTAGATGGGAGCGGGGACACCGGGGAGCTGTTTTTT.

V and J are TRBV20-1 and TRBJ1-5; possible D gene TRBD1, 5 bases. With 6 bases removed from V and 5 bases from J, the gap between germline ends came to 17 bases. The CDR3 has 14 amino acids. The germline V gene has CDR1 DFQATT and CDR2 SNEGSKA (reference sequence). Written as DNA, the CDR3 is TGCAGTGCCGAAGCTCCGGGGCCAGATCAGCCCCAGCATTTT. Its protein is CSAEAPGPDQPQHF.

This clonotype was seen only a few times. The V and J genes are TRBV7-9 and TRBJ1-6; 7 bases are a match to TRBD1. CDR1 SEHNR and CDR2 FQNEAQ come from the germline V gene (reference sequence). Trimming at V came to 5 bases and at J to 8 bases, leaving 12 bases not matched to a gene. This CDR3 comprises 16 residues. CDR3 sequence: CASSPDEGAADSPLHF. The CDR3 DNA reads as TGTGCCAGCAGCCCAGACGAGGGGGCTGCTGATTCACCCCTCCACTTT.

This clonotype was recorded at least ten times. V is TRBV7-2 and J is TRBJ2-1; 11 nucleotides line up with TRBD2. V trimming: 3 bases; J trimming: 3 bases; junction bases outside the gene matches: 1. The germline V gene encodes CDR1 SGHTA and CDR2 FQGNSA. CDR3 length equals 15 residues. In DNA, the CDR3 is TGTGCCAGCAGCTTTGGACTAGCGGGCTACAATGAGCAGTTCTTC. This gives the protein CASSFGLAGYNEQFF.

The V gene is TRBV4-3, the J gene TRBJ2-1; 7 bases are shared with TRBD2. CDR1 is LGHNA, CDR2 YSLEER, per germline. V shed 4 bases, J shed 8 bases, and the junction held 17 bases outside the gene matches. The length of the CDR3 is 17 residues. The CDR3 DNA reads TGCGCCAGCAGCCCCGGCCAAGGGCTTCGGGAGGATCATGAGCAGTTCTTC. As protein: CASSPGQGLREDHEQFF.

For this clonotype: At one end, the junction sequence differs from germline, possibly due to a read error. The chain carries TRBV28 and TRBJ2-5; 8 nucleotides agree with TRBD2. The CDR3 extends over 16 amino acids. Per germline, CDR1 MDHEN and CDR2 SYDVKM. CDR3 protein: CASSPRGGVHQETQYF. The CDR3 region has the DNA TGTGCCAGCAGCCCCCGGGGGGGGGTACACCAGGAGACCCAGTACTTC.

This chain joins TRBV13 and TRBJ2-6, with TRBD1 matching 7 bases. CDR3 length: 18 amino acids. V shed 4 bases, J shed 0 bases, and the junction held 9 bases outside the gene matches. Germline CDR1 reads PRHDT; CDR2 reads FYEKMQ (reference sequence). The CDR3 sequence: CASSSLRGQFSGANVLTF. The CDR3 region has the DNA TGTGCCAGCAGCTCTCTCCGGGGACAGTTCTCTGGGGCCAACGTCCTGACTTTC.

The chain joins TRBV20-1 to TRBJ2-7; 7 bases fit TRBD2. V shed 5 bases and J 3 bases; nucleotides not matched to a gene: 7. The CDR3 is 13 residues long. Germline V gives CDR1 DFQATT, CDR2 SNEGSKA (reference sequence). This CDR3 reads CSALGGGNYEQYF. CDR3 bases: TGCAGTGCTCTTGGCGGGGGAAACTACGAGCAGTACTTC.

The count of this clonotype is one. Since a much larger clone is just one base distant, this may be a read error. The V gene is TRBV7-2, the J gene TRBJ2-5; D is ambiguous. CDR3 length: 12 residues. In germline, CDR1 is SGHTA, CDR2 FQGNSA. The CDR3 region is CANSLYDETQYF. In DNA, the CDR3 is TGTGCCAACAGCTTATATGATGAGACCCAGTACTTC.

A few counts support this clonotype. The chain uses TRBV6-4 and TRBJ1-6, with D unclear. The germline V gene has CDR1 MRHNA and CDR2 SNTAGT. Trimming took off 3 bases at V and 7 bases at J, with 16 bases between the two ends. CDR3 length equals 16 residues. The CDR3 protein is CASSEFSAGTNSPLHF. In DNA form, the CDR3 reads TGTGCCAGCAGTGAATTCAGCGCAGGAACGAATTCACCCCTCCACTTT.

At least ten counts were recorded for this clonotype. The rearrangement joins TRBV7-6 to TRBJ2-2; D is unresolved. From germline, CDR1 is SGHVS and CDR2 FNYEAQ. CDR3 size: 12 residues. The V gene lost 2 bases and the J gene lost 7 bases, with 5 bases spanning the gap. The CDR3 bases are TGTGCCAGCAGCTTACCCGGCGGGGAGCTGTTTTTT. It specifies CASSLPGGELFF.

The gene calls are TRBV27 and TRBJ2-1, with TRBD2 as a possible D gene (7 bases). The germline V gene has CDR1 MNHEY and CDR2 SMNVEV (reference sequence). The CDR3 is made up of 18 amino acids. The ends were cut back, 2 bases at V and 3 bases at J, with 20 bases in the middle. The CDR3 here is CASSLRGGWGALYNEQFF. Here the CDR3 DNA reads TGTGCCAGCAGTTTAAGGGGGGGGTGGGGGGCTCTCTACAATGAGCAGTTCTTC.